A selection of T cell receptor beta chains follows, all from one sample in a study of cytomegalovirus exposure and HLA in healthy donors. Method: immunoSEQ multiplex PCR; TCRdb's copy keeps in-frame clones and lacks some. Of roughly 190,000 clones in the sample, 75% to 90% were seen once. Sample: PBMCs. The receptor source for this set is a woman aged 18 to 35 in good health and CMV-seronegative. Each CDR3 is given with its conserved first and last residue. The D gene is left open where the match is weak. Expanded clones are given a class, and other clones once, few, many or no size at all.

D gene	J gene	V gene	clone size	CDR3 protein	CDR3 DNA
.	TRBJ2-1	TRBV10-3	.	CAISDSAGSGDEQFF	TGTGCCATCAGTGACTCGGCGGGCTCGGGAGATGAGCAGTTCTTC
TRBD2	TRBJ2-1	TRBV6-1	.	CASNPASGGYNEQFF	TGTGCCAGCAACCCCGCTAGCGGGGGCTACAATGAGCAGTTCTTC
.	TRBJ1-2	TRBV9	.	CASSVGTDYGYTF	TGTGCCAGCAGCGTAGGGACAGACTATGGCTACACCTTC
TRBD2	TRBJ2-7	TRBV25-1	.	CASSEGGYEQYF	TGTGCCAGCAGTGAGGGGGGGTACGAGCAGTACTTC
.	TRBJ2-4	TRBV19	.	CASRIAITENIQYF	TGTGCCAGTAGAATCGCGATCACCGAAAACATTCAGTACTTC
TRBD2	TRBJ2-7	TRBV15	.	CATRSAGGSYEQYF	TGTGCCACCAGATCCGCGGGAGGCTCCTACGAGCAGTACTTC
TRBD1	TRBJ1-6	TRBV27	.	CASSPGTANSPLHF	TGTGCCAGCAGTCCCGGGACAGCTAATTCACCCCTCCACTTT
.	TRBJ1-5	TRBV7-3	.	CASSLEEDQPQHF	TGTGCCAGCAGCTTAGAGGAGGATCAGCCCCAGCATTTT
TRBD1	TRBJ1-4	TRBV4-2	.	CASSQPDRGEKLFF	TGTGCCAGCAGCCAACCTGACAGGGGAGAAAAACTGTTTTTT
.	TRBJ2-3	TRBV7-8	.	CASTRGASTDTQYF	TGTGCCAGCACCCGGGGGGCTAGCACAGATACGCAGTATTTT
.	TRBJ2-1	TRBV18	.	CASSPWLAPTSNEQFF	TGTGCCAGCTCACCATGGTTAGCCCCTACGAGCAATGAGCAGTTCTTC
TRBD2	TRBJ2-3	TRBV11-2	.	CASSFPSGGSTDTQYF	TGTGCCAGCAGCTTCCCTAGCGGGGGAAGCACAGATACGCAGTATTTT
.	TRBJ1-2	TRBV5-8	.	CASSWTVYGYTF	TGTGCCAGCAGTTGGACAGTCTATGGCTACACCTTC
.	TRBJ2-7	TRBV27	.	CASSLSSHSYEQYF	TGTGCCAGCAGTTTATCGTCCCACTCCTACGAGCAGTACTTC
.	TRBJ2-7	TRBV5-1	.	CASSFVRGYEQYF	TGCGCCAGCAGCTTTGTCAGAGGCTACGAGCAGTACTTC
.	TRBJ2-4	TRBV7-9	.	CASSLGGEERQKYF	TGTGCCAGCAGCTTAGGGGGGGAGGAGAGACAGAAGTACTTC
TRBD2	TRBJ2-7	TRBV6-6	.	CASSSSGRAYEQYF	TGTGCCAGCAGCTCGAGCGGGAGGGCCTACGAGCAGTACTTC
.	TRBJ2-6	TRBV18	.	CASSLTRVEPGANVLTF	TGTGCCAGCTCACTGACCAGGGTCGAACCTGGGGCCAACGTCCTGACTTTC
TRBD2	TRBJ2-1	TRBV11-3	.	CASSPRKRGYNEQFF	TGTGCCAGCAGCCCTCGGAAGCGGGGGTACAATGAGCAGTTCTTC
TRBD2	TRBJ2-5	TRBV5-1	.	CASSLAGPQETQYF	TGCGCCAGCAGCTTAGCGGGGCCGCAAGAGACCCAGTACTTC
.	TRBJ1-1	TRBV2	few	CASSELGAGMNTEAFF	TGTGCCAGCAGTGAACTGGGTGCGGGGATGAACACTGAAGCTTTCTTT
.	TRBJ1-2	TRBV9	.	CASSVSYIENSIIGYTF	TGTGCCAGCAGCGTGTCCTACATAGAGAACAGCATTATTGGCTACACCTTC
.	TRBJ2-1	TRBV10-1	once	CASSEVGPGGYNEQFF	TGCGCCAGCAGTGAGGTCGGGCCAGGGGGGTACAATGAGCAGTTCTTC
.	TRBJ1-5	TRBV27	.	CASSLSSGNQPQHF	TGTGCCAGCAGTTTATCTTCGGGGAATCAGCCCCAGCATTTT
.	TRBJ2-3	TRBV4-1	.	CASSQDPDSTDTQYF	TGCGCCAGCAGCCAAGATCCAGACTCCACAGATACGCAGTATTTT
.	TRBJ1-5	TRBV27	.	CASSLSASNQPQHF	TGTGCCAGCAGTTTATCGGCCAGCAATCAGCCCCAGCATTTT
.	TRBJ2-7	TRBV4-2	few	CASSQVAGEYYEQYF	TGTGCCAGCAGCCAAGTAGCAGGGGAGTATTACGAGCAGTACTTC
.	TRBJ2-3	TRBV14	.	CASSRILARSDTQYF	TGTGCCAGCAGCCGGATCCTAGCAAGATCAGATACGCAGTATTTT
.	TRBJ2-5	TRBV2	few	CASSGYRQETQYF	TGTGCCAGCAGTGGTTACAGACAAGAGACCCAGTACTTC
.	TRBJ2-7	TRBV5-1	.	CASSFQTDPYEQYF	TGCGCCAGCAGCTTCCAGACAGACCCCTACGAGCAGTACTTC
.	TRBJ2-5	TRBV7-9	.	CASSFSGNETQYF	TGTGCCAGCAGCTTCTCAGGGAACGAGACCCAGTACTTC
TRBD1	TRBJ1-5	TRBV27	few	CASSLFGTGTQPQHF	TGTGCCAGCAGTTTATTTGGGACAGGGACTCAGCCCCAGCATTTT
TRBD2	TRBJ2-7	TRBV2	.	CASSERGRGVTYEQYF	TGTGCCAGCAGTGAGCGCGGGCGGGGGGTTACCTACGAGCAGTACTTC
TRBD2	TRBJ2-2	TRBV25-1	few	CASSPGGGSTGELFF	TGTGCCAGCAGTCCCGGGGGGGGTTCCACCGGGGAGCTGTTTTTT
.	TRBJ2-1	TRBV19	.	CASSRLVPHEQFF	TGTGCCAGTAGTAGGCTAGTTCCACATGAGCAGTTCTTC
.	TRBJ2-5	TRBV5-6	few	CASSLFTGMETQYF	TGTGCCAGCAGCTTGTTCACAGGGATGGAGACCCAGTACTTC